This TCR beta chain was obtained from a study of CD8 T cells in Susac syndrome. Reverse transcription of roughly 0.5 to 1 ug RNA was carried out with random hexamers. A multiplex approach, immunoSEQ multiplex PCR, amplified TCR beta CDR3 across 54 Vbeta and 13 Jbeta. Each CDR3 protein gets one entry after TCRdb re-called the immunoSEQ multiplex PCR reads with MiXCR. Here the sample spans some 400,000 distinct CDR3 sequences, around 83% being singletons. Germline V gives CDR1 SGHNT, CDR2 YYREEE (reference sequence). The CDR3 is made up of 15 amino acids. V lost 4 bases to trimming and J lost 0 bases, with 11 bases between them.

This receptor was taken from a human donor with multiple sclerosis. Input material: CD8+ T cells from PBMCs. J is TRBJ1-5 and V is TRBV5-4, with D possibly being TRBD1 (6 bases). CDR3 bases: TGTGCCAGCAGCATAGGGGGAGATAGCAATCAGCCCCAGCATTTT. As protein: CASSIGGDSNQPQHF.